This T cell receptor beta chain was identified in a study of T cell responses to AZD1222 COVID-19 vaccine. The method was immunoSEQ multiplex PCR; TCRdb's version includes in-frame clones alone and lacks a portion of them. This sample has 150,000 to 200,000 clones, with roughly 94% found just once. Germline assignment: CDR1 SEHNR and CDR2 FQNEAQ (reference sequence). Trimming removed 1 base from V and 5 bases from J, with 8 bases in between. The CDR3 has 13 residues. This specimen consisted of peripheral blood, obtained on day 0 of AZD1222 vaccination. The sequence came from an adult in good health. This chain links TRBV7-9 with TRBJ1-1; unclear D gene. The CDR3 DNA sequence: TGTGCCAGCAGCTTAGGTTCCGGGACTGAAGCTTTCTTT. This gives the protein CASSLGSGTEAFF.